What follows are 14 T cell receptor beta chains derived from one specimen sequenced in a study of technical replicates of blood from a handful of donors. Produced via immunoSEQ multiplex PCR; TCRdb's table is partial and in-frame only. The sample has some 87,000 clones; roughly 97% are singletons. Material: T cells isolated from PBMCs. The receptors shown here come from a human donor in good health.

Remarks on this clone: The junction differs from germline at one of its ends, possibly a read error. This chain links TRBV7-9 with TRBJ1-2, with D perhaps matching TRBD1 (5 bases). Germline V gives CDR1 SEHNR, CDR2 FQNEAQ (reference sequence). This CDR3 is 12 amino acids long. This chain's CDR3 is CASSLEGTGAYF. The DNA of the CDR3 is TGTGCCAGCAGCTTAGAGGGTACAGGAGCCTACTTC.

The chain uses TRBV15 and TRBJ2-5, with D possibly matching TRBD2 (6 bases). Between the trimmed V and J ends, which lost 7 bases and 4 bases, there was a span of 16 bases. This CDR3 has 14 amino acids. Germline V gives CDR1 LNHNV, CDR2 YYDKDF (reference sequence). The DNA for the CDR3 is TGTGCCACCACCGCACGTTGGGACTTAGAGACCCAGTACTTC. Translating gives CATTARWDLETQYF. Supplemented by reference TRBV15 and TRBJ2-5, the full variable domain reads DAMVIQNPRYQVTQFGKPVTLSCSQTLNHNVMYWYQQKSSQAPKLLFHYYDKDFNNEADTPDNFQSRRPNTSFCFLDIRSPGLGDTAMYLCATTARWDLETQYFGPGTRLLVL.

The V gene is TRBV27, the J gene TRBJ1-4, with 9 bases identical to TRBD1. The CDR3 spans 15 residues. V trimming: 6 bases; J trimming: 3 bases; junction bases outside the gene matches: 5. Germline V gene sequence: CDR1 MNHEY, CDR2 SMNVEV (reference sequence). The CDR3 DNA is TGTGCCAGCAGACTACAGGGGGCGGCTAATGAAAAACTGTTTTTT. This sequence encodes CASRLQGAANEKLFF.

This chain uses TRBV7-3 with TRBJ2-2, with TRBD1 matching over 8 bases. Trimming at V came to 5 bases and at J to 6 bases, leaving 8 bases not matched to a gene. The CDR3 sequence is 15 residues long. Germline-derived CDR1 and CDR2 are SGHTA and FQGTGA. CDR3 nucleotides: TGTGCCAGCAGCCTCCGACAGGGGCTGGCCGGGGAGCTGTTTTTT. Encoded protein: CASSLRQGLAGELFF.

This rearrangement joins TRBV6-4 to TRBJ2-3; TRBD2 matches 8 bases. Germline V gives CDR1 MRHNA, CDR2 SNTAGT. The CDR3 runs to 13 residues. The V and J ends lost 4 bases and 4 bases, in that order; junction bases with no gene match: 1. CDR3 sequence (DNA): TGTGCCAGCAGTGCGGGAGGGGCAGATACGCAGTATTTT. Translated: CASSAGGADTQYF.

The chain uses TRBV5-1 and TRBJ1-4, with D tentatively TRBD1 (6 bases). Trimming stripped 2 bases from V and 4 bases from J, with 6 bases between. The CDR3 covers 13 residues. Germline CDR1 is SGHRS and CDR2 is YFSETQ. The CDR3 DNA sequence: TGCGCCAGCAGCTTAGGGGGTAATGAAAAACTGTTTTTT. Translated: CASSLGGNEKLFF.

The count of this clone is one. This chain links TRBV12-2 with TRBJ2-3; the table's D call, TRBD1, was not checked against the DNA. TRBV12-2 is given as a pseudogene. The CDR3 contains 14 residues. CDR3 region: CASPTIKQGHTQYF. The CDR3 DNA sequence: TGTGCAAGTCCGACGATAAAACAGGGGCATACGCAGTATTTT.

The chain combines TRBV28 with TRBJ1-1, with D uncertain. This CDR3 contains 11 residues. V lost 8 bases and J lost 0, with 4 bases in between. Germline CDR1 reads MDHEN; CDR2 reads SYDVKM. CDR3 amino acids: CASEMNTEAFF. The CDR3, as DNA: TGTGCCAGCGAGATGAACACTGAAGCTTTCTTT.

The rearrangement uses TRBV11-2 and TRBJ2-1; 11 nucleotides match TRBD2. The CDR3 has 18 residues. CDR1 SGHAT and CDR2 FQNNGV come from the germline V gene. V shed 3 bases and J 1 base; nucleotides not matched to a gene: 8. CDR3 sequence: CASSLDSGGAGSYNEQFF. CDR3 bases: TGTGCCAGCAGCTTGGATAGCGGGGGGGCCGGATCCTACAATGAGCAGTTCTTC.

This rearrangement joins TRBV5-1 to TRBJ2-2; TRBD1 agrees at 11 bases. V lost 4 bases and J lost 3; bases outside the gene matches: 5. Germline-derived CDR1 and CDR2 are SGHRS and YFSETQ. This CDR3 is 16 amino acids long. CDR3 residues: CASSPGQGADTGELFF. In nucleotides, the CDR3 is TGCGCCAGCAGCCCCGGACAGGGGGCGGACACCGGGGAGCTGTTTTTT.

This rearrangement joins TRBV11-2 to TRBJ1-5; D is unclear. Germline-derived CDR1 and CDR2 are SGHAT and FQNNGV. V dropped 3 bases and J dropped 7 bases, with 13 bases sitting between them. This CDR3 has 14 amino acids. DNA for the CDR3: TGTGCCAGCAGCTTGTCACGGAGGACCCAGCCCCAGCATTTT. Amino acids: CASSLSRRTQPQHF.

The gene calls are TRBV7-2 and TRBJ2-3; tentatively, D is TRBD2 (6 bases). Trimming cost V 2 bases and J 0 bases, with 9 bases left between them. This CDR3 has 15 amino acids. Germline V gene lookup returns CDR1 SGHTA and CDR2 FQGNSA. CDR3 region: CASSLLALSTDTQYF. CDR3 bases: TGTGCCAGCAGCTTACTAGCGCTTAGCACAGATACGCAGTATTTT.

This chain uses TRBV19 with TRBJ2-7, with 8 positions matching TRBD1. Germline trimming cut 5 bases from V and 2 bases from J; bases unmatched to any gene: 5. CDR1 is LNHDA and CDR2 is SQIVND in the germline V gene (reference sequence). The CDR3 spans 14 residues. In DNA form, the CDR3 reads TGTGCCAGTAGTCTCGGACAGGGTACCTACGAGCAGTACTTC. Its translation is CASSLGQGTYEQYF.

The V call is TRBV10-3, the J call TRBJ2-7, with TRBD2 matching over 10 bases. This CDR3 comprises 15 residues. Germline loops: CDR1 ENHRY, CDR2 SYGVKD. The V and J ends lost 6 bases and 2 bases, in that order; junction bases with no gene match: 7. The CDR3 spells CAIRGSSGGTYEQYF. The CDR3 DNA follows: TGTGCCATCAGAGGCTCTAGCGGGGGTACCTACGAGCAGTACTTC.